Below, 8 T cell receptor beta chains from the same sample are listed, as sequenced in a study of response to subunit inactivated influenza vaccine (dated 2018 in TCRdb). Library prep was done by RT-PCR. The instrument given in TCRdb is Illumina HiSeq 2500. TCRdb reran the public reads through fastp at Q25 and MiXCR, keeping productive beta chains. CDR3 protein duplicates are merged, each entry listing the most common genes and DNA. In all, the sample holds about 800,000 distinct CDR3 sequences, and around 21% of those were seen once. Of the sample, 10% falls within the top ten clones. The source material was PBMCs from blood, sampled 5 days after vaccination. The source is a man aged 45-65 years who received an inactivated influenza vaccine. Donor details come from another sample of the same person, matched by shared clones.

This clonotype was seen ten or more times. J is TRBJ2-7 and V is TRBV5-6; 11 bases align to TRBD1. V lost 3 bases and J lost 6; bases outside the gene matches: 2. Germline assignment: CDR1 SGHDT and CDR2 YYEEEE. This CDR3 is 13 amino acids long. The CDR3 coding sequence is TGTGCCAGCAGCTGGGGACAGGGGGGCGAGCAGTACTTC. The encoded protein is CASSWGQGGEQYF.

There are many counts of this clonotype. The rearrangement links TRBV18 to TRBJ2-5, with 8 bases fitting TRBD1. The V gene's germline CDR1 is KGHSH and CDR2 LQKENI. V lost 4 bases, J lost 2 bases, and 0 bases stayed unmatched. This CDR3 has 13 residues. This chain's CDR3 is CASSRDRQETQYF. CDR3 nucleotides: TGTGCCAGCTCACGGGACAGGCAAGAGACCCAGTACTTC.

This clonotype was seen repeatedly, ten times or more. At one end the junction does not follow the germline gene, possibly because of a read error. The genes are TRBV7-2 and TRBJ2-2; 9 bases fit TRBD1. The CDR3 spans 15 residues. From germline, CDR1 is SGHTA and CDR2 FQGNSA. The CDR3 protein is CASSLAQGASGELFF. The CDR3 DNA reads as TGCGCCAGCAGCTTGGCACAGGGGGCGTCCGGGGAGCTGTTTTTT. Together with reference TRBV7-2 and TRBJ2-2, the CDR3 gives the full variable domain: GAGVSQSPSNKVTEKGKDVELRCDPISGHTALYWYRQSLGQGLEFLIYFQGNSAPDKSGLPSDRFSAERTGGSVSTLTIQRTQQEDSAVYLCASSLAQGASGELFFGEGSRLTVL.

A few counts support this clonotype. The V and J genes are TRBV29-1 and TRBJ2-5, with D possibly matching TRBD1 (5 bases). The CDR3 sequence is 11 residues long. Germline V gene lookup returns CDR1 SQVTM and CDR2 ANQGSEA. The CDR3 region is CTVRVGETQYF. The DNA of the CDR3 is TGCACCGTCAGGGTCGGCGAGACCCAGTACTTC.

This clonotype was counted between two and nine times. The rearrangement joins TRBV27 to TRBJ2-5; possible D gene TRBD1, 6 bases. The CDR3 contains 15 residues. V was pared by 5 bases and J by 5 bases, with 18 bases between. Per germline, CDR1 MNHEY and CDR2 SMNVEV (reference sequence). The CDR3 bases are TGTGCCAGCAGTCCCCTAGGGACATTACGGGAGACCCAGTACTTC. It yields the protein CASSPLGTLRETQYF.

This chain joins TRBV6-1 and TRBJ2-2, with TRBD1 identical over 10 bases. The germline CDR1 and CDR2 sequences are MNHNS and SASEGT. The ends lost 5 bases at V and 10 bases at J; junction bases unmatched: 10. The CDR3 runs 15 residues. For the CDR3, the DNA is TGTGCCAGCAGTCGACCGGGACAGGGGACAACGGAGCTGTTTTTT. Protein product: CASSRPGQGTTELFF.

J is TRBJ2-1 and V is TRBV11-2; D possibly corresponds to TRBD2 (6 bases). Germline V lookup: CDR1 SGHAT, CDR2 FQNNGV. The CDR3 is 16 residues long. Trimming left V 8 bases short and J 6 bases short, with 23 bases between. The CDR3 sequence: CASQTGGASSPNEQFF. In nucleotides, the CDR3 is TGTGCCAGCCAAACCGGAGGGGCTAGCTCACCCAATGAGCAGTTCTTC.

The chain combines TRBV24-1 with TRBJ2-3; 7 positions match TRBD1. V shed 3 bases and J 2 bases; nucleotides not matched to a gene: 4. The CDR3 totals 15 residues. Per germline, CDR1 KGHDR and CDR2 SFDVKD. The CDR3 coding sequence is TGTGCCACCAGTGATAGACAGGGTCTCACAGATACGCAGTATTTT. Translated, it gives CATSDRQGLTDTQYF.